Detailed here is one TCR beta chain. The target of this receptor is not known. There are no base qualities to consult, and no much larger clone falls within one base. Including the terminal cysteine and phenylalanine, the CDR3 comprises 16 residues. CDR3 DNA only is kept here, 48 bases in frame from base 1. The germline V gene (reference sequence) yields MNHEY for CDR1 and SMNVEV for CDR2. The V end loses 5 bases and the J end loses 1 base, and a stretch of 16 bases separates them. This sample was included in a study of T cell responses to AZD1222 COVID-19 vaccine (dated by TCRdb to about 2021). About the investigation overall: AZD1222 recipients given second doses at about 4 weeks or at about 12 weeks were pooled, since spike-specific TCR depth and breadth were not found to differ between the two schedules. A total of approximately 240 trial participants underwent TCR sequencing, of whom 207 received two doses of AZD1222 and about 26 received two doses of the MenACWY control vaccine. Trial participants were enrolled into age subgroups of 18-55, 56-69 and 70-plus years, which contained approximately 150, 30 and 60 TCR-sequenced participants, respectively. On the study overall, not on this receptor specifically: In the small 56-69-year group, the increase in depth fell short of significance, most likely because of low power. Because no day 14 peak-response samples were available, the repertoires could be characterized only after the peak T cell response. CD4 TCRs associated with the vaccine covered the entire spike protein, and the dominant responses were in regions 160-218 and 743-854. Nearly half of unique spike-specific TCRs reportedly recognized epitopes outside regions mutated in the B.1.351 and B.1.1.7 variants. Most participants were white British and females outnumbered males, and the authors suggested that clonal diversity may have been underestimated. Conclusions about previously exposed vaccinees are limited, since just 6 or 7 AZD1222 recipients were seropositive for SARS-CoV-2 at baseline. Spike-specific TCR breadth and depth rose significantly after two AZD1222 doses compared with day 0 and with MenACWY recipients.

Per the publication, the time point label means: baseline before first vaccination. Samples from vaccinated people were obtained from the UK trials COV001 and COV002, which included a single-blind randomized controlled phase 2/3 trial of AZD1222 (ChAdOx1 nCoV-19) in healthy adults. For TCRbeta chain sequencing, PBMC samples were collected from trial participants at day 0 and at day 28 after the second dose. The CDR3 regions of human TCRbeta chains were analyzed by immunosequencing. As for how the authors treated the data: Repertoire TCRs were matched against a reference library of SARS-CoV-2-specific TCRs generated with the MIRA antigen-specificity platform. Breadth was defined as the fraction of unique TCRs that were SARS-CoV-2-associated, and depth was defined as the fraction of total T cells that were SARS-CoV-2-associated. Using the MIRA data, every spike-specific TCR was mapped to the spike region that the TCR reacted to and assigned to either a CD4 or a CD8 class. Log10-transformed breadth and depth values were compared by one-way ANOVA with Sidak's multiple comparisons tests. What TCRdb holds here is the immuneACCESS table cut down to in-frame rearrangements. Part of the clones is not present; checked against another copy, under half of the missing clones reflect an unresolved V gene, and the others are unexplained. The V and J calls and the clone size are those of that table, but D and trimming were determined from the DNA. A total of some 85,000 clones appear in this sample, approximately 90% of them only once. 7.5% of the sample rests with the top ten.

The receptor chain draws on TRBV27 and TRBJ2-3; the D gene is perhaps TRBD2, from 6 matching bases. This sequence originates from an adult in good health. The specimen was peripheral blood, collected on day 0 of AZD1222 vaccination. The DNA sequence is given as TGTGCCAGCAGTCATCTGCGGGGAGCGGGCACAGATACGCAGTATTTT. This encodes CASSHLRGAGTDTQYF.